The table lists the clone carrying this T cell receptor (beta chain) with many counts. Unique molecular identifiers featured in how the TCRbeta library was prepared. TCRdb used MiXCR to reprocess the PCR reads, holding one entry per CDR3 protein. The repertoire holds roughly 190,000 distinct CDR3 sequences, with roughly 15% as singletons. The V gene end was trimmed by 6 bases and the J gene end by 5 bases; junction bases not matched to a gene: 6. The length of the CDR3 is 13 residues. This sample was taken from a study of T-cell reconstitution after alpha-beta-depleted transplantation in children. The sample was PBMCs from the stem cell graft donor, taken from the stem cell graft. V is TRBV12-3 or TRBV12-4 and J is TRBJ2-7, with 8 bases that match TRBD1. The source of this sequence is a human donor who donated a stem cell graft to a child with acute lymphoblastic leukemia. In DNA, the CDR3 is TGTGCCAGCAGCCAGGGGGCGTATGACGAGCAGTACTTC. Amino acid sequence: CASSQGAYDEQYF.